Listed below are T cell receptor beta chains from one sample, sequenced in a study of blood T cells in healthy people across ages. MiXCR, applied by TCRdb to the 5' RACE reads, yields one record per CDR3 protein. The table lists roughly 800,000 distinct CDR3 sequences, 40% to 65% of them singletons. The sequenced sample consisted of blood. The receptors were sampled from a man older than 75 in good health. Both conserved end residues are part of each CDR3. The D gene is left open where the match is weak. Clone size appears in some rows only: once, few, many, or a class for an expanded clone.

V,J,D,size,CDR3,DNA
TRBV6-2/TRBV6-3,TRBJ2-5,-,few,CASRDTGTGTQYF,TGTGCCAGCAGAGATACAGGGACCGGGACCCAGTACTTC
TRBV6-5,TRBJ2-5,-,few,CASRGSGQETQYF,TGTGCCAGCAGGGGCAGCGGGCAAGAGACCCAGTACTTC
TRBV5-1,TRBJ2-5,TRBD2,few,CASRRGLPEQTQYF,TGCGCCAGCAGGCGGGGACTACCCGAACAGACCCAGTACTTC
TRBV3-1,TRBJ1-2,-,-,CASSPPGWNGGYTF,TGTGCCAGCAGCCCGCCTGGATGGAACGGGGGCTACACCTTC
TRBV29-1,TRBJ2-1,-,-,CSVHGVGEQFF,TGCAGCGTTCATGGGGTTGGTGAGCAGTTCTTC
TRBV12-3/TRBV12-4,TRBJ2-7,-,-,CASSFQGPTYEQYF,TGTGCCAGCAGTTTTCAGGGGCCTACCTACGAGCAGTACTTC
TRBV13,TRBJ1-2,-,-,CASSLGRVVYGYTF,TGTGCCAGCAGCTTAGGGCGGGTGGTCTATGGCTACACCTTC
TRBV20-1,TRBJ2-3,TRBD2,few,CRSSGLADTQYF,TGCAGGTCTAGCGGTTTGGCAGATACGCAGTATTTT
TRBV7-7,TRBJ2-5,TRBD2,-,CASSSRRLAGNQETQYF,TGTGCCAGCAGCTCCCGCAGACTAGCGGGCAACCAAGAGACCCAGTACTTC
TRBV7-8,TRBJ2-5,TRBD2,few,CASRTSGIIQETQYF,TGTGCCAGCAGGACTAGCGGGATTATCCAAGAGACCCAGTACTTC
TRBV5-1,TRBJ2-2,TRBD2,-,CASSLFWASGNTGELFF,TGCGCCAGCAGCTTATTTTGGGCTAGCGGAAACACCGGGGAGCTGTTTTTT
TRBV5-6,TRBJ2-3,-,-,CASRLRGTKTDTQYF,TGTGCCAGCAGGCTCAGGGGAACCAAAACAGATACGCAGTATTTT
TRBV11-2,TRBJ1-2,-,-,CASSLGSNYGYTF,TGTGCCAGCAGCTTGGGCAGCAACTATGGCTACACCTTC
TRBV5-1,TRBJ2-7,-,-,CASSLAGQTHEQYF,TGCGCCAGCAGCTTGGCTGGGCAGACCCACGAGCAGTACTTC
TRBV15,TRBJ2-3,-,few,CATGGEQRRYAYF,TGTGCCACCGGGGGAGAGCAGCGCAGATACGCGTATTTT
TRBV5-1,TRBJ2-1,-,-,CASSLDGALEQFF,TGTGCCAGCAGCTTGGATGGAGCTCTTGAGCAGTTCTTC
TRBV28,TRBJ1-6,-,-,CASSSTKEGLHSPLHF,TGTGCCAGCAGTTCTACCAAAGAGGGTTTGCATTCACCCCTCCACTTT
TRBV7-2,TRBJ2-1,-,-,CASSYPGLVVINEQFF,TGTGCCAGCAGCTACCCCGGGCTAGTCGTGATTAATGAGCAGTTCTTC